The 5 T cell receptor beta chains below were found in one sample sequenced in a study of control samples from healthy donors and cancer patients. TCRdb's table, derived via immunoSEQ multiplex PCR, lists solely in-frame clones and lacks some. Of approximately 15,000 clones detected, 87% appear once; the ten largest clones hold around a tenth. Input material: PBMCs. These receptors were obtained from a woman between 65 and 79 years old with colorectal cancer.

The chain links TRBV7-3 to TRBJ2-1; 7 nucleotides align to TRBD2. In germline, CDR1 is SGHTA, CDR2 FQGTGA. The length of the CDR3 is 16 residues. V lost 5 bases, J lost 2 bases, and 9 bases stayed unmatched. The CDR3 DNA sequence: TGTGCCAGCAGCCGGGGAGCTAGCGGAACCTACAATGAGCAGTTCTTC. The encoded protein is CASSRGASGTYNEQFF.

CDR3 in amino acids: CASSPRTLGPSTEAFF. The CDR3 DNA follows: TGTGCCAGCAGCCCTAGGACCTTAGGGCCATCCACTGAAGCTTTCTTT. This chain uses TRBV6-2 or TRBV6-3 with TRBJ1-1; no definite D call. Per the germline V gene, CDR1 is MNHEY and CDR2 is SVGEGT. The V and J ends lost 6 bases and 4 bases respectively, with 21 bases between them. This CDR3 has 16 residues.

The chain links TRBV2 to TRBJ1-2; TRBD1 might be the D (6 bases). The CDR3 covers 13 residues. With 6 bases removed from V and 4 bases from J, the gap between germline ends came to 12 bases. Germline V gene sequence: CDR1 SNHLY, CDR2 FYNNEI. The CDR3 DNA is TGTGCCAGCAGCGTTGCCAGGGGCTATGGCTACACCTTC. Translated: CASSVARGYGYTF.

This clone has a single count. V and J are TRBV19 and TRBJ1-5; D ambiguous. Germline V CDR1 and CDR2: LNHDA, SQIVND (reference sequence). V lost 4 bases, J lost 6 bases, and 7 bases lay in between. The CDR3 has 12 residues. The CDR3 region has the DNA TGTGCCAGTAGTAGGAATCGTCAGCCCCAGCATTTT. As protein: CASSRNRQPQHF.

J is TRBJ2-7 and V is TRBV29-1; 10 nucleotides agree with TRBD2. CDR1 SQVTM and CDR2 ANQGSEA come from the germline V gene. J was trimmed by 2 bases and V by 5 bases; bases with no gene match: 6. The CDR3 is made up of 14 amino acids. The CDR3 coding sequence is TGCAGCGTTATGAGCGGGGGGGCCCCCTACGAGCAGTACTTC. Its translation: CSVMSGGAPYEQYF.